These 10 T cell receptor beta chains were sequenced from one sample in a study of blood T cells in healthy people across ages. The authors ran a second PCR of 7 to 11 cycles using a sample-barcoded 5' primer and a J-beta primer mix. TCRdb reprocessed the 5' RACE reads with MiXCR, giving one entry per CDR3 protein. In the table there are about 1.6 million distinct CDR3 sequences, 30% to 35% of which are singletons. The source material was blood. These receptors were obtained from a woman in her twenties or thirties in good health.

The chain combines TRBV10-3 with TRBJ2-3, with unresolved D. V was cut by 8 bases and J by 6 bases, with 15 bases left in between. Germline-derived CDR1 and CDR2 are ENHRY and SYGVKD. CDR3 length: 13 amino acids. CDR3 residues: CAIGLGVLDTQYF. The CDR3 coding sequence is TGTGCCATCGGGTTAGGAGTCCTGGATACGCAGTATTTT.

This chain links TRBV20-1 with TRBJ2-3, with 7 bases matching TRBD2. The CDR3 length is 15 residues. Germline V CDR1 and CDR2: DFQATT, SNEGSKA (reference sequence). V lost 5 bases to trimming and J lost 2 bases; unmatched junction nucleotides: 10. The CDR3 DNA sequence: TGCAGTGCTCTGCGGCTAGCGGCGATCACAGATACGCAGTATTTT. It yields the protein CSALRLAAITDTQYF.

The CDR3 protein is CASSQRWGAEAFF. The CDR3 DNA reads as TGTGCCAGCAGTCAGCGCTGGGGGGCTGAAGCTTTCTTT. The chain employs TRBV27 and TRBJ1-1, with D possibly being TRBD1 (5 bases). Trimming took 5 bases from V and 6 from J, leaving 13 bases between them. Germline V CDR1 and CDR2: MNHEY, SMNVEV (reference sequence). This CDR3 spans 13 amino acids.

This chain connects TRBV19 to TRBJ2-4; 10 nucleotides align to TRBD1. The assigned J gene may be wrong: the sequence end matches TRBJ2-7 better. The CDR3 totals 17 residues. Germline V gene lookup returns CDR1 LNHDA and CDR2 SQIVND (reference sequence). CDR3 protein: CASNGTGALCLPYEQYF. CDR3 DNA sequence: TGTGCCAGTAATGGGACAGGGGCCCTCTGCCTACCCTACGAGCAGTACTTC.

Many counts were recorded for this clonotype. J is TRBJ1-1 and V is TRBV5-1, with D tentatively TRBD1 (6 bases). Trimming cost V 4 bases and J 0 bases, with 10 bases left between them. The CDR3 consists of 14 residues. In germline, CDR1 is SGHRS, CDR2 YFSETQ. CDR3 bases: TGCGCCAGCAGCGTGGACAGCATGAACACTGAAGCTTTCTTT. It translates to CASSVDSMNTEAFF.

The chain employs TRBV7-3 and TRBJ2-2; the D gene is possibly TRBD2 (6 bases). Trimming removed 3 bases from V and 6 bases from J, with 17 bases in between. Germline V CDR1 and CDR2: SGHTA, FQGTGA. The length of the CDR3 is 16 residues. The CDR3 DNA reads TGTGCCAGCAGCTTTCGGCGGGGCCCCTTACCCGGGGAGCTGTTTTTT. Translation gives CASSFRRGPLPGELFF.

This clonotype was seen a handful of times. The chain has TRBV12-3 or TRBV12-4 and TRBJ1-5, with D possibly TRBD1 on 6 matching bases. The V end was cut by 5 bases, the J end by 6 bases, with 17 bases between. The CDR3 has 15 amino acids. DNA for the CDR3: TGTGCCAGCAGTCAAAGCAGGGGATTCGGTCAGCCCCAGCATTTT. It yields the protein CASSQSRGFGQPQHF.

This clonotype has just a few counts. Here the CDR3 DNA reads TGTGCCAGCAGCGCGACAGGGGGTAAAGAGACCCAGTTCTTC. This codes for CASSATGGKETQFF. This chain links TRBV9 with TRBJ2-5, with TRBD1 matching 9 bases. The end of the DNA is better explained by TRBJ2-1, so the J call may be wrong. The CDR3 contains 14 residues. Germline V gives CDR1 SGDLS, CDR2 YYNGEE.

This clonotype was seen repeatedly, ten times or more. This sequence joins TRBV10-3 and TRBJ2-5, with no clear D. The germline V and J ends were trimmed by 5 bases and 2 bases, with 6 bases remaining between them. This CDR3 contains 12 residues. Germline CDR1 and CDR2: ENHRY and SYGVKD. CDR3: CAISYQQETQYF. The CDR3 nucleotides are TGTGCCATCAGTTATCAACAAGAGACCCAGTACTTC.

This CDR3 reads CSATRLVQYNEQFF. CDR3 DNA sequence: TGCAGTGCTACCCGACTAGTTCAGTACAATGAGCAGTTCTTC. The chain employs TRBV20-1 and TRBJ2-1, with D possibly matching TRBD2 (6 bases). The CDR3 loop spans 14 amino acids. V was clipped by 4 bases and J by 4 bases, with 14 bases between them. Germline V gene sequence: CDR1 DFQATT, CDR2 SNEGSKA (reference sequence).